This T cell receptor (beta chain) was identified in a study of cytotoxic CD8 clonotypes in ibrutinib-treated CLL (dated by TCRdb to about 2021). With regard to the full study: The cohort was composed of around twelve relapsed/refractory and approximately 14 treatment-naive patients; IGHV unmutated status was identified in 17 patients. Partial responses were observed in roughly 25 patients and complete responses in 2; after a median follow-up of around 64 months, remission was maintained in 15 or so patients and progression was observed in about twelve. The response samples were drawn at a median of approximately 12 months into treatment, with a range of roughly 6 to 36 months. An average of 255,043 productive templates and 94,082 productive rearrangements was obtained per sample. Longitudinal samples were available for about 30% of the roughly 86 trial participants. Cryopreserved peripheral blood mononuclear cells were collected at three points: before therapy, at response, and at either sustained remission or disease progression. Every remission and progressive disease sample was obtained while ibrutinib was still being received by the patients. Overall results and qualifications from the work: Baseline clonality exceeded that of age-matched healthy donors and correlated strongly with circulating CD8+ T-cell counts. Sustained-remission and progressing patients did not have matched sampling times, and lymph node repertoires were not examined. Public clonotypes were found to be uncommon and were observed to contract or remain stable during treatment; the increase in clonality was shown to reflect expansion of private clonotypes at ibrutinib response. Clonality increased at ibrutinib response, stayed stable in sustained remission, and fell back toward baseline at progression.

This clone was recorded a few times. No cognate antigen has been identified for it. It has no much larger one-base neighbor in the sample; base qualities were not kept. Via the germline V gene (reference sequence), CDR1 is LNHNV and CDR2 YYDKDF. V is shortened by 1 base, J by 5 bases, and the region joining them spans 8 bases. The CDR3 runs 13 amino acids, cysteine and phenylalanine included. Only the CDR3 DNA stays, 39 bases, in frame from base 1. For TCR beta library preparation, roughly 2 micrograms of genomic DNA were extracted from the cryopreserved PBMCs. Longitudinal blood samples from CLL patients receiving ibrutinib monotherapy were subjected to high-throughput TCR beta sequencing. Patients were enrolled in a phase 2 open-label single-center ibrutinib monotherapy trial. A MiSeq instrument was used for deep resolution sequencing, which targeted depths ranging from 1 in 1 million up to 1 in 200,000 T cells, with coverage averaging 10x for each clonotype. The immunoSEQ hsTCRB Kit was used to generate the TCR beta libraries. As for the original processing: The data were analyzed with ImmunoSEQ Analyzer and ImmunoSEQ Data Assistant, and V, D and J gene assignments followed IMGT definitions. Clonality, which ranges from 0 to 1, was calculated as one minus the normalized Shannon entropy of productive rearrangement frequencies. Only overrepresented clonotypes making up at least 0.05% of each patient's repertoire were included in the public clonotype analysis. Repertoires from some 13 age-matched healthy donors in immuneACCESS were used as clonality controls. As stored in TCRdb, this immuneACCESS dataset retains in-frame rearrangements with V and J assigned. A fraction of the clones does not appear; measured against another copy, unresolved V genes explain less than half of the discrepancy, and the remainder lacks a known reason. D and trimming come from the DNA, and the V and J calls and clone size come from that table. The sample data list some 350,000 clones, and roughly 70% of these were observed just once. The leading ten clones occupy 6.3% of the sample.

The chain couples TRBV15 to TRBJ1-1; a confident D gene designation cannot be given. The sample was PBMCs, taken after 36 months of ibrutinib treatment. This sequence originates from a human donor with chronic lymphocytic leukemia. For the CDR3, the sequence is CATSRVRATEAFF. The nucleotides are TGTGCCACCAGCAGAGTCCGGGCGACTGAAGCTTTCTTT.